Reported below is one T cell receptor (beta chain). Its antigen is undetermined. CDR1 is MNHNS and CDR2 is SASEGT in the germline V gene. The CDR3 covers 13 residues. V lost 7 bases to trimming and J lost 3 bases, with 11 bases between them. With iRepertoire HTBI primers and Arm-PCR of CDR3 regions, TCR beta libraries were built. TCRdb fed the multiplex PCR reads into MiXCR, producing one record per CDR3 protein. The data hold around 400,000 distinct CDR3 sequences, with approximately 22% observed a single time. The sample originates from a study of regulatory T cells in long-lasting Graves disease. Overall study results and limits: Patients with persistent Graves' had lower TCR diversity than newly diagnosed patients. Newly diagnosed patients shared 850 to 1,000 public clonotypes; persistent patients shared under 3,000.

Time point denoted: persistent/refractory GD, antithyroid drugs over 5 years with positive TRAb. PBMC-derived RNA was used for the TCR library. Per American Thyroid Association guidelines, Graves' disease was diagnosed. From each patient, about 8.5 milliliters of peripheral blood was drawn and collected into an EDTA anticoagulant tube. The specimen comprised peripheral blood mononuclear cells (PBMCs), sampled when the disease was refractory, from a patient treated with antithyroid drugs. The chain employs TRBV6-1 and TRBJ2-3, with D perhaps matching TRBD1 (5 bases). The receptor was derived from a female donor with Graves disease. CDR3 in amino acids: CASTGMRTDTQYF. In DNA form, the CDR3 reads TGTGCCAGCACAGGGATGAGGACAGATACGCAGTATTTT.